Following are 6 T cell receptor beta chains from one sample sequenced in a study of shared clonotypes between healthy human individuals. Assay used: immunoSEQ multiplex PCR; TCRdb lists only in-frame clones, some missing. Found here are 2 million to 2.5 million clones, approximately 90% of them singletons; the top ten hold 0.37%. The sequenced sample consisted of naive CD4+ T cells from PBMCs. Subset of the sample: CD45RA+ positively selected. Receptors were obtained from a man between 18 and 35 years old in good health. Some clones in this sample may be carry-over from other donors' samples.

The V gene is TRBV7-8, the J gene TRBJ1-2; the match to TRBD1 covers 12 bases. Germline assignment: CDR1 SGHVS and CDR2 FQNEAQ. This CDR3 contains 15 residues. The V and J ends lost 5 bases and 4 bases, in that order; junction bases with no gene match: 5. CDR3 bases: TGTGCCAGCAGCACTGGGACAGGGGGCGCCTATGGCTACACCTTC. Amino acids: CASSTGTGGAYGYTF.

The chain couples TRBV11-2 to TRBJ2-1; 8 bases line up with TRBD2. Trimming removed 5 bases from V and 1 base from J; junction bases left unmatched: 7. The CDR3 covers 16 residues. Germline V gives CDR1 SGHAT, CDR2 FQNNGV. This CDR3 reads CASSPLAGRSYNEQFF. Written as DNA, the CDR3 is TGTGCCAGCAGCCCATTAGCGGGGAGGTCCTACAATGAGCAGTTCTTC.

This clone was seen a few times. The gene calls are TRBV6-1 and TRBJ2-3; D remains ambiguous. The V gene's germline CDR1 is MNHNS and CDR2 SASEGT. Between the trimmed V and J ends, which lost 0 bases and 3 bases, there was a span of 1 base. The CDR3 has 12 residues. The CDR3 DNA sequence: TGTGCCAGCAGTGAAGCAACAGATACGCAGTATTTT. This gives the protein CASSEATDTQYF.

The gene calls are TRBV28 and TRBJ2-3, with D possibly being TRBD2 (6 bases). Trimming removed 8 bases at V and 6 bases at J, with 12 bases between. This CDR3 region has 12 residues. Germline V gene lookup returns CDR1 MDHEN and CDR2 SYDVKM. This CDR3 is CASETSLDTQYF. The CDR3 DNA sequence: TGTGCCAGCGAAACTAGCCTCGATACGCAGTATTTT.

The chain recombines TRBV5-1 with TRBJ2-7; 7 nucleotides agree with TRBD1. The V gene's germline CDR1 is SGHRS and CDR2 YFSETQ. CDR3 length: 14 amino acids. V shed 4 bases, J shed 2 bases, and the junction held 6 bases outside the gene matches. The CDR3 DNA reads TGCGCCAGCAGCGTGGGACAGACCGCCTACGAGCAGTACTTC. This encodes CASSVGQTAYEQYF. Together with reference TRBV5-1 and TRBJ2-7, the CDR3 gives the full variable domain: KAGVTQTPRYLIKTRGQQVTLSCSPISGHRSVSWYQQTPGQGLQFLFEYFSETQRNKGNFPGRFSGRQFSNSRSEMNVSTLELGDSALYLCASSVGQTAYEQYFGPGTRLTVT.

The chain couples TRBV5-6 to TRBJ2-4, with D perhaps TRBD1 (5 bases). CDR1 is SGHDT and CDR2 is YYEEEE in the germline V gene. Between the trimmed V and J ends, which lost 1 base and 0 bases, there was a span of 14 bases. The CDR3 is 17 residues long. CDR3 DNA: TGTGCCAGCAGCTTGAGGGGCACGGATCTAGCCAAAAACATTCAGTACTTC. Its protein product is CASSLRGTDLAKNIQYF.